This T cell receptor beta chain emerged from a study of response to subunit inactivated influenza vaccine listed by TCRdb under 2018. For the study in its entirety: To follow how T cells responded to a trivalent subunit inactivated influenza vaccine, the researchers relied on deep quantitative profiling of the T cell receptor repertoire. Overall results and qualifications from the work: According to the authors, only a limited number of new T cells may be recruited by each seasonal influenza vaccination.

Libraries were prepared through RT-PCR. This sample was sequenced with an Illumina HiSeq 2500. In TCRdb, the public reads were trimmed at Q25 with fastp and aligned with MiXCR, with productive beta chains retained. Here each entry gathers all rows of one CDR3 protein and keeps the most common genes and DNA. For this sample the table gives 200,000 to 250,000 distinct CDR3 sequences, of which approximately 12% were detected only once. The ten largest clones add up to under 10% of the sample. For this chain, trimming is 6 bases at the V end and 8 bases at the J end, and the number of junction bases without a gene match is 11. The cysteine opens and the phenylalanine closes a CDR3 of 14 amino acids. Only CDR3 DNA remains: 42 bases, in frame from the first base. In the germline V gene (reference sequence), CDR1 corresponds to DFQATT and CDR2 to SNEGSKA. Note on this clonotype: The specificity of this receptor is unknown. Within one base of it there is no much larger clone, and no base qualities were kept.

This sequence uses TRBV20-1 and TRBJ2-1, and TRBD1 aligns with 9 junction nucleotides. This clonotype was obtained from a man in his forties or fifties who received an inactivated influenza vaccine. Donor details come from another sample of the same person, matched by shared clones. The material sequenced was non-naive T cells sorted from PBMCs, taken less than 15 days before vaccination. The cell subset or site label here, explained by the study, means: memory T cell fraction. This receptor carries the CDR3 CSAGGAGTGYEQFF. The DNA sequence is given as TGCAGTGCAGGGGGGGCTGGGACAGGGTATGAGCAGTTCTTC.